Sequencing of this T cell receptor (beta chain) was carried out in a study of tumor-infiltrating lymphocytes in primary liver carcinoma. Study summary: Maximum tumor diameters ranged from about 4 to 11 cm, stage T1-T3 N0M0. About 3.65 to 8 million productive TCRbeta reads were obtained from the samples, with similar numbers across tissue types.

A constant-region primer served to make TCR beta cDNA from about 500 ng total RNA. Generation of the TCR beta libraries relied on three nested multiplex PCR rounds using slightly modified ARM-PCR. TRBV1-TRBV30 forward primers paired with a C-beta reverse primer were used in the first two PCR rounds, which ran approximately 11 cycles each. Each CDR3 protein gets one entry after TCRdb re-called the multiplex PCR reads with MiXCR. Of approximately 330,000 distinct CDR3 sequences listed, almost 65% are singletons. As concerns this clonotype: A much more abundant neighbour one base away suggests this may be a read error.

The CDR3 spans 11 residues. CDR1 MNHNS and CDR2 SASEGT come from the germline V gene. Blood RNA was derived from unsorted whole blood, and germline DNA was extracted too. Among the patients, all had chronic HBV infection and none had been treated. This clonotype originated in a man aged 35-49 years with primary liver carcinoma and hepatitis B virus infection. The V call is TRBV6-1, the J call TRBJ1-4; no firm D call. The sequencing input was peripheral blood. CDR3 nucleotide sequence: TGTGTCAGCAGTGAAATCGGGAAACTGTTTTTT. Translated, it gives CVSSEIGKLFF.